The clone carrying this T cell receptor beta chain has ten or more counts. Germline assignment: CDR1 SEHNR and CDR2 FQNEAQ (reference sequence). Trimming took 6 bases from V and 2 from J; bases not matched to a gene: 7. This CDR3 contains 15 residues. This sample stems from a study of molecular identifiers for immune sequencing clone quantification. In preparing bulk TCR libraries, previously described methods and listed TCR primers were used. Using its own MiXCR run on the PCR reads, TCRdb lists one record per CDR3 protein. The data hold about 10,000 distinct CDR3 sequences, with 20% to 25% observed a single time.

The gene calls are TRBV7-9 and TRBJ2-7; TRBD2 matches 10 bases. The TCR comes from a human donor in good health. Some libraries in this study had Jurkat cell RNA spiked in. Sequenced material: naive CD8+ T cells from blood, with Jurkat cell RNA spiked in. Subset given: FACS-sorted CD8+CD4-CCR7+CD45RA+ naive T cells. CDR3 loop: CASSFGLAEPYEQYF. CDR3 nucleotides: TGTGCCAGCAGTTTCGGACTAGCGGAGCCCTACGAGCAGTACTTC.